One and the same sample provided the 6 T cell receptor beta chains below, sequenced in a study of T-cell memory formation after mild COVID-19. From the 5' RACE reads, TCRdb called clonotypes with MiXCR, one entry per CDR3 protein. The sample contains fewer than 350,000 distinct CDR3 sequences, approximately 8% of which appear only once. The material sequenced was PBMCs or a T cell subset sorted from them (not recorded which). All receptors come from a man aged 18 to 29 who had mild COVID-19 (a few samples of this study predate the infection). Cell type and time point are not known.

Only a few counts were recorded for this clonotype. This rearrangement joins TRBV12-3 or TRBV12-4 to TRBJ1-5; no clear D gene. The CDR3 runs to 17 residues. Trimming cost V 6 bases and J 8 bases, with 26 bases left between them. DNA for the CDR3: TGTGCCAGCAGCTCCCAAGACATTTATCTTAATGGGGAGCCCCAGCATTTT. Translation gives CASSSQDIYLNGEPQHF.

The V and J genes are TRBV9 and TRBJ2-1, with 14 bases fitting TRBD2. Looked up from germline, CDR1 is SGDLS and CDR2 is YYNGEE. Trimming took 7 bases from V and 9 from J; bases not matched to a gene: 6. The CDR3 totals 14 residues. The CDR3 sequence is CASEPTSGGGEQFF. The DNA for the CDR3 is TGTGCCAGCGAGCCGACTAGCGGGGGGGGTGAGCAGTTCTTC.

This chain links TRBV5-1 with TRBJ1-1; 7 bases line up with TRBD1. Germline CDR1 reads SGHRS; CDR2 reads YFSETQ. This CDR3 has 15 residues. V was clipped by 7 bases and J by 5 bases; unmatched bases: 14. CDR3 sequence: CASGVNQGVDTEAFF. Here the CDR3 DNA reads TGCGCCAGCGGGGTTAATCAGGGGGTCGATACTGAAGCTTTCTTT.

Points on this clonotype: Just one base apart from a much larger clone, this may be a read error. The chain couples TRBV5-1 to TRBJ1-1; D gene uncertain. CDR3 size: 13 residues. Germline V gene data show CDR1 as SGHRS and CDR2 as YFSETQ. The CDR3 here is CDSSFGFGTEAFF. The CDR3 DNA follows: TGCGACAGCAGCTTCGGTTTTGGAACTGAAGCTTTCTTT.

This clonotype has more than one count but fewer than ten. The chain is built from TRBV5-1 and TRBJ2-1; no clear D gene. There are 14 residues in the CDR3. Germline-derived CDR1 and CDR2 are SGHRS and YFSETQ. V was pared by 0 bases and J by 4 bases, with 8 bases between. Here the CDR3 reads CASSLDGEYNEQFF. CDR3 nucleotides: TGCGCCAGCAGCTTGGATGGGGAATACAATGAGCAGTTCTTC. Filled out from reference TRBV5-1 and TRBJ2-1, the complete variable domain reads KAGVTQTPRYLIKTRGQQVTLSCSPISGHRSVSWYQQTPGQGLQFLFEYFSETQRNKGNFPGRFSGRQFSNSRSEMNVSTLELGDSALYLCASSLDGEYNEQFFGPGTRLTVL.

Details on this clonotype: Relative to the germline gene, one junction end is altered; a read error may explain this. The gene calls are TRBV6-5 and TRBJ1-2, with D possibly matching TRBD1 (6 bases). The CDR3 consists of 14 residues. Germline CDR1 reads MNHEY; CDR2 reads SVGAGI. DNA of the CDR3: TGTGACAGCAGTACGTACAGGGAGAACTATGGCTACACCTTC. This codes for CDSSTYRENYGYTF.